Shown below are 6 T cell receptor beta chains from a single sample sequenced in a study of metastatic and nonmetastatic thyroid tumors. TCRdb re-analyzed the PCR reads using MiXCR. The sample lists over 11,000 clones, approximately 30% occurring once. Before thyroid surgery, none of the patients had received any treatment. Sequenced input: tumor tissue. The receptor source for this set is a female donor with papillary thyroid cancer or a benign thyroid nodule (not recorded which). Some clones in this sample may be carry-over from other donors' samples.

This clone has a handful of counts. The genes are TRBV28 and TRBJ1-2; 7 nucleotides match TRBD1. The germline gives CDR1 MDHEN, CDR2 SYDVKM. CDR3 length equals 14 residues. V dropped 3 bases and J dropped 8; count of bases not matched to a gene: 9. The CDR3 bases are TGTGCCAGCAGTTTCGCGGGACAGACTCAGGGCTACACCTTC. Protein product: CASSFAGQTQGYTF.

The chain couples TRBV19 to TRBJ2-7; 11 bases match TRBD1. CDR3 length: 17 amino acids. V gave up 6 bases and J gave up 6 bases; unmatched junction bases: 16. Germline loops: CDR1 LNHDA, CDR2 SQIVND (reference sequence). The CDR3 nucleotides read TGTGCCAGTAGCCGCCGAGGACAGGGGGCAGGTTTTGGCGAGCAGTACTTC. This encodes CASSRRGQGAGFGEQYF.

This clone was observed many times. Within the sample, other DNA sequences also encode this same CDR3. The rearrangement joins TRBV6-2 or TRBV6-3 to TRBJ1-2; D is unclear. Trimming took 0 bases from V and 7 from J, leaving 9 bases between them. The CDR3 covers 13 residues. The germline CDR1 and CDR2 sequences are MNHEY and SVGEGT. CDR3 in amino acids: CASSYSLTFGYTF. DNA of the CDR3: TGTGCCAGCAGTTACTCATTGACTTTTGGCTACACCTTC.

This clone was observed many times. This may be a read error: a much more frequent sequence differs by one nucleotide. V gene TRBV10-3 combines with J gene TRBJ2-7; TRBD1 aligns across 9 bases. The CDR3 has 14 amino acids. CDR1 and CDR2 (germline): ENHRY, SYGVKD. J lost 8 bases, V lost 2 bases, and 7 bases had no gene match. This CDR3 reads CAISEGTGIYKQYF. Here the CDR3 DNA reads TGTGCCATCAGTGAGGGGACAGGGATTTACAAGCAGTACTTC.

This clone was detected many times. CDR3 DNA sequence: TGTGCCAGCAGTTACCCCAGGGGGAACACTGAAGCTTTCTTT. The encoded protein is CASSYPRGNTEAFF. The chain combines TRBV28 with TRBJ1-1; TRBD1 might be the D (6 bases). V was trimmed by 4 bases and J by 1 base, leaving 10 bases between them. Germline-derived CDR1 and CDR2 are MDHEN and SYDVKM. CDR3 size: 14 residues.

This clone was counted ten times or more. The chain has TRBV12-3 or TRBV12-4 and TRBJ2-5; 11 nucleotides line up with TRBD1. V lost 6 bases and J lost 4; bases outside the gene matches: 10. CDR3 size: 16 residues. Written as DNA, the CDR3 is TGTGCCAGCAGCTCAAGGACAGGGGGCGCGTTAGAGACCCAGTACTTC. It is translated as CASSSRTGGALETQYF.